A selection of T cell receptor beta chains follows, all from one sample in a study of low-dose radiotherapy and immunotherapy resistance in tumors. MiXCR, applied by TCRdb to the reads, yields one record per CDR3 protein. Among about 97,000 distinct CDR3 sequences listed, less than 25% were seen once. The sequencing used PBMCs, collected after low-dose radiotherapy plus immunotherapy. These receptor sequences come from a male donor with prostate cancer. The CDR3 runs from the conserved cysteine through the conserved F or W. Each record gives: J gene, clone size, D gene, V gene, CDR3 protein, CDR3 DNA. The D gene is left open where the match is weak. Only some rows state a clone size, as once, few, many or a class for expanded clones.

j_call: TRBJ2-6
clone_size: -
d_call: -
v_call: TRBV4-2
cdr3_aa: CASSQDSTSGANVLTF
cdr3_nt: TGTGCCAGCAGCCAAGACTCGACCTCTGGGGCCAACGTCCTGACTTTC

j_call: TRBJ2-7
clone_size: many
d_call: -
v_call: TRBV19
cdr3_aa: CASSATVGYEQYF
cdr3_nt: TGTGCCAGTAGCGCGACGGTGGGCTACGAGCAGTACTTC

j_call: TRBJ2-3
clone_size: many
d_call: -
v_call: TRBV5-4
cdr3_aa: CASSLTGQTTDTQYF
cdr3_nt: TGTGCCAGCAGCTTGACAGGGCAAACCACAGATACGCAGTATTTT

j_call: TRBJ2-5
clone_size: many
d_call: -
v_call: TRBV29-1
cdr3_aa: CSAQTGREETQYF
cdr3_nt: TGCAGCGCACAGACAGGTCGGGAAGAGACCCAGTACTTC

j_call: TRBJ1-2
clone_size: many
d_call: -
v_call: TRBV4-1
cdr3_aa: CASSQDRAFNGYTF
cdr3_nt: TGCGCCAGCAGCCAAGATCGGGCATTTAATGGCTACACCTTC

j_call: TRBJ2-1
clone_size: many
d_call: TRBD2
v_call: TRBV5-1
cdr3_aa: CASSLSGGGNNEQFF
cdr3_nt: TGCGCCAGCAGCTTGAGCGGGGGGGGGAACAATGAGCAGTTCTTC

j_call: TRBJ2-3
clone_size: -
d_call: -
v_call: TRBV6-6
cdr3_aa: CASSTPGRRTDTQYF
cdr3_nt: TGTGCCAGCAGTACACCGGGACGCCGCACAGATACGCAGTATTTT

j_call: TRBJ2-1
clone_size: many
d_call: TRBD2
v_call: TRBV4-2
cdr3_aa: CASSQEGSGGARNEQFF
cdr3_nt: TGTGCCAGCAGCCAAGAGGGGAGCGGGGGGGCCAGGAATGAGCAGTTCTTC

j_call: TRBJ1-1
clone_size: many
d_call: TRBD1
v_call: TRBV7-9
cdr3_aa: CASSARDRDDTEAFF
cdr3_nt: TGTGCCAGCAGCGCCCGGGACAGGGACGACACTGAAGCTTTCTTT

j_call: TRBJ1-6
clone_size: many
d_call: -
v_call: TRBV5-1
cdr3_aa: CASSPDKAFNSPLHF
cdr3_nt: TGCGCCAGCAGCCCAGATAAAGCCTTTAATTCACCCCTCCACTTT

j_call: TRBJ2-3
clone_size: many
d_call: -
v_call: TRBV20-1
cdr3_aa: CSAYLQGTDTQYF
cdr3_nt: TGCAGTGCTTACCTCCAGGGCACAGATACGCAGTATTTT

j_call: TRBJ2-1
clone_size: many
d_call: -
v_call: TRBV2
cdr3_aa: CATARQPYNEQFF
cdr3_nt: TGTGCCACCGCGAGACAACCATACAATGAGCAGTTCTTC

j_call: TRBJ2-5
clone_size: -
d_call: TRBD1
v_call: TRBV20-1
cdr3_aa: CSARGGQTLETQYF
cdr3_nt: TGCAGTGCTAGAGGGGGACAGACCTTAGAGACCCAGTACTTC

j_call: TRBJ2-3
clone_size: many
d_call: -
v_call: TRBV11-3
cdr3_aa: CASSLDWRDSGLADTQYF
cdr3_nt: TGTGCCAGCAGCTTAGATTGGCGGGACAGTGGTCTTGCAGATACGCAGTATTTT

j_call: TRBJ2-4
clone_size: many
d_call: -
v_call: TRBV30
cdr3_aa: CAWSMGGVMHF
cdr3_nt: TGTGCCTGGAGTATGGGCGGGGTTATGCACTTC

j_call: TRBJ2-2
clone_size: -
d_call: -
v_call: TRBV4-2
cdr3_aa: CASSQTSTGELFF
cdr3_nt: TGTGCCAGCAGCCAAACTAGCACCGGGGAGCTGTTTTTT

j_call: TRBJ1-2
clone_size: -
d_call: -
v_call: TRBV12-3/TRBV12-4
cdr3_aa: CASRSDSLYGYTF
cdr3_nt: TGTGCCAGCAGATCTGACAGCCTTTATGGCTACACCTTC

j_call: TRBJ1-4
clone_size: -
d_call: -
v_call: TRBV6-2/TRBV6-3
cdr3_aa: CASSPGREKLFF
cdr3_nt: TGTGCCAGCAGCCCGGGCAGGGAAAAACTGTTTTTT

j_call: TRBJ1-2
clone_size: many
d_call: TRBD1
v_call: TRBV5-1
cdr3_aa: CASGTGQVGNYGYTF
cdr3_nt: TGCGCCAGCGGGACAGGACAGGTCGGAAACTATGGCTACACCTTC

j_call: TRBJ1-6
clone_size: many
d_call: -
v_call: TRBV19
cdr3_aa: CASRPGGSYNSPLHF
cdr3_nt: TGTGCCAGTAGGCCCGGCGGCTCCTATAATTCACCCCTCCACTTT

j_call: TRBJ2-1
clone_size: many
d_call: TRBD1
v_call: TRBV7-9
cdr3_aa: CASSLAGTGFNEQFF
cdr3_nt: TGTGCCAGCAGCTTAGCGGGGACAGGTTTCAATGAGCAGTTCTTC

j_call: TRBJ2-5
clone_size: many
d_call: -
v_call: TRBV20-1
cdr3_aa: CSARLASGRETQYF
cdr3_nt: TGCAGTGCTAGGTTGGCTTCCGGACGAGAGACCCAGTACTTC

j_call: TRBJ1-4
clone_size: -
d_call: -
v_call: TRBV29-1
cdr3_aa: CSVGDVSNEKLFF
cdr3_nt: TGCAGCGTTGGAGACGTATCGAATGAAAAACTGTTTTTT

j_call: TRBJ1-3
clone_size: few
d_call: -
v_call: TRBV28
cdr3_aa: CASSLVTDGFGNTIYF
cdr3_nt: TGTGCCAGCAGTTTAGTAACGGACGGTTTCGGAAACACCATATATTTT

j_call: TRBJ1-6
clone_size: many
d_call: -
v_call: TRBV10-1
cdr3_aa: CASSPGTNNSPLHF
cdr3_nt: TGCGCCAGCAGTCCAGGGACAAATAATTCACCCCTCCACTTT

j_call: TRBJ2-5
clone_size: many
d_call: TRBD2
v_call: TRBV30
cdr3_aa: CAWTWGLAGAKETQYF
cdr3_nt: TGTGCCTGGACCTGGGGACTAGCGGGGGCAAAAGAGACCCAGTACTTC

j_call: TRBJ1-5
clone_size: many
d_call: -
v_call: TRBV6-1
cdr3_aa: CASNSRGGQPQHF
cdr3_nt: TGTGCCAGCAATTCCAGGGGTGGCCAGCCCCAGCATTTT

j_call: TRBJ2-1
clone_size: -
d_call: TRBD1
v_call: TRBV2
cdr3_aa: CATQGDTSYNEQFF
cdr3_nt: TGTGCCACCCAGGGGGACACCTCCTACAATGAGCAGTTCTTC

j_call: TRBJ1-3
clone_size: many
d_call: -
v_call: TRBV5-4
cdr3_aa: CASSLWQGNAGNTIYF
cdr3_nt: TGTGCCAGCAGCTTATGGCAGGGTAATGCTGGAAACACCATATATTTT

j_call: TRBJ1-1
clone_size: -
d_call: -
v_call: TRBV5-1
cdr3_aa: CASSLVDLNTEAFF
cdr3_nt: TGCGCCAGCAGCTTGGTAGACCTGAACACTGAAGCTTTCTTT

j_call: TRBJ2-7
clone_size: many
d_call: -
v_call: TRBV13
cdr3_aa: CASSGQYYEQYF
cdr3_nt: TGTGCCAGCAGTGGACAGTACTACGAGCAGTACTTC

j_call: TRBJ1-1
clone_size: many
d_call: -
v_call: TRBV29-1
cdr3_aa: CSASGSGQGEAFF
cdr3_nt: TGCAGCGCTTCGGGATCGGGGCAAGGTGAAGCTTTCTTT

j_call: TRBJ2-1
clone_size: -
d_call: TRBD2
v_call: TRBV4-3
cdr3_aa: CASSQSYRLANEQFF
cdr3_nt: TGCGCCAGCAGCCAGTCCTATCGACTAGCAAACGAGCAGTTCTTC

j_call: TRBJ1-6
clone_size: many
d_call: -
v_call: TRBV5-1
cdr3_aa: CASSLDGFGDNSPLHF
cdr3_nt: TGCGCCAGCAGCTTGGATGGGTTCGGGGATAATTCACCCCTCCACTTT